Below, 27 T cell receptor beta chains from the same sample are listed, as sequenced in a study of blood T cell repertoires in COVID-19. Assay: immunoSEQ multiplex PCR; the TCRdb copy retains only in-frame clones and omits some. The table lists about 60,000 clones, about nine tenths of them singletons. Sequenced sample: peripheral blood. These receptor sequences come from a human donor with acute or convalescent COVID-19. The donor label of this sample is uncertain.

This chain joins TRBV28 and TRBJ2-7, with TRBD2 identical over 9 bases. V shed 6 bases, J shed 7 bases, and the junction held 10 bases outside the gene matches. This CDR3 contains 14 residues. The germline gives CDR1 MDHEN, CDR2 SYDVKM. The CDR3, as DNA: TGTGCCAGCAGCTTCAGCGGGAGGCCTGGGGAGCAGTACTTC. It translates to CASSFSGRPGEQYF.

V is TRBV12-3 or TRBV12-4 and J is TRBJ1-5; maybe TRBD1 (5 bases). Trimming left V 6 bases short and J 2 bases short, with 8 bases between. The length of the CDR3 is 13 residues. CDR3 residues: CASRGQGNQPQHF. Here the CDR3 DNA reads TGTGCCAGCAGGGGGCAGGGCAATCAGCCCCAGCATTTT.

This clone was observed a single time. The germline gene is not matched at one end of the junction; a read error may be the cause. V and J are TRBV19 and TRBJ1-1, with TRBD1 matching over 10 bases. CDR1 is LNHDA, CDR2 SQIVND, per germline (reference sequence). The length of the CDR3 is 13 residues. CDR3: CASSKRDRGETFF. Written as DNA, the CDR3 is TGTGCCAGTAGTAAACGGGACAGGGGTGAAACTTTCTTT.

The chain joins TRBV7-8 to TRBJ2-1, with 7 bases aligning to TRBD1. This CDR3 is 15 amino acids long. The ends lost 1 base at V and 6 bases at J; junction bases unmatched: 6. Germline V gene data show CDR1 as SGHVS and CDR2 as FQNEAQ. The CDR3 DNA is TGTGCCAGCAGCTTAGATTGGACAGGAGGCAATGAGCAGTTCTTC. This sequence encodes CASSLDWTGGNEQFF.

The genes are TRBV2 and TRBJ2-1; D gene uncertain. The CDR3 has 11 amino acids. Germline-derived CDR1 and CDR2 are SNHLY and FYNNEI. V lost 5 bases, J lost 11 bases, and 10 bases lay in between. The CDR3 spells CASSPRGKQFF. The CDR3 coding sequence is TGTGCCAGCAGTCCCCGAGGAAAGCAGTTCTTC.

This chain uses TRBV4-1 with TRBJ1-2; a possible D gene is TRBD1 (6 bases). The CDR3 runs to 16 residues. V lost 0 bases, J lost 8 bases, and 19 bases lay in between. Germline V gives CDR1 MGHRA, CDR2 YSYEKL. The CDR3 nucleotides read TGCGCCAGCAGCCAAGATCCAGGGGAGGGAATCTGGGGCTACACCTTC. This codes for CASSQDPGEGIWGYTF.

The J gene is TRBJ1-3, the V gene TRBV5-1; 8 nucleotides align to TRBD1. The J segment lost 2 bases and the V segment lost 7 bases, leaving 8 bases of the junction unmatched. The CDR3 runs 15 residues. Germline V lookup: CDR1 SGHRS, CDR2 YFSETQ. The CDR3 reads CASAGTGNPGNTIYF. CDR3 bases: TGCGCCAGCGCCGGGACAGGCAACCCTGGAAACACCATATATTTT. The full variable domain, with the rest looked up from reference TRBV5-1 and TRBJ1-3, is KAGVTQTPRYLIKTRGQQVTLSCSPISGHRSVSWYQQTPGQGLQFLFEYFSETQRNKGNFPGRFSGRQFSNSRSEMNVSTLELGDSALYLCASAGTGNPGNTIYFGEGSWLTVV.

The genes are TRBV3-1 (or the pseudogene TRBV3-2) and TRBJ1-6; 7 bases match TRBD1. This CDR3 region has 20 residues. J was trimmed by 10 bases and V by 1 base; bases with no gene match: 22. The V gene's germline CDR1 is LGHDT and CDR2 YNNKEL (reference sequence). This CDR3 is CASSQVLASRQGRRGSPLHF. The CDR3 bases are TGTGCCAGCAGCCAAGTCTTGGCAAGTAGACAGGGAAGGAGGGGATCACCCCTCCACTTT.

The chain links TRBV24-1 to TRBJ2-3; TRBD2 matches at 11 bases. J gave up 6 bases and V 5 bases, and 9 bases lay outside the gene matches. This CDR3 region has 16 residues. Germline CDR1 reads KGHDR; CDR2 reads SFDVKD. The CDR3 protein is CATSALSGRAGDTQYF. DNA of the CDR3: TGTGCCACCAGTGCCCTTAGCGGGAGGGCCGGTGATACGCAGTATTTT.

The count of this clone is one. The CDR3 region has the DNA TGTGCCTCCCACCTCGGGGAGTCGGCTAACGGGAGCGAGCAGTACTTC. It codes for CASHLGESANGSEQYF. The chain combines TRBV24-1 with TRBJ2-7; tentatively, D is TRBD2 (6 bases). CDR1 and CDR2 (germline): KGHDR, SFDVKD. The CDR3 runs 16 residues. The V and J ends lost 12 bases and 6 bases respectively, with 29 bases between them.

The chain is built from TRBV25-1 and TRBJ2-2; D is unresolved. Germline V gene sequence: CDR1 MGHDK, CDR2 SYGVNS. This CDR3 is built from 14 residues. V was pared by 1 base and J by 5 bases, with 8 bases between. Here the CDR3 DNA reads TGTGCCAGCAGTGAATCCCGGAGTACCGGGGAGCTGTTTTTT. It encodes CASSESRSTGELFF. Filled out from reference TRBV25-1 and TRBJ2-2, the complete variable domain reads EADIYQTPRYLVIGTGKKITLECSQTMGHDKMYWYQQDPGMELHLIHYSYGVNSTEKGDLSSESTVSRIRTEHFPLTLESARPSHTSQYLCASSESRSTGELFFGEGSRLTVL.

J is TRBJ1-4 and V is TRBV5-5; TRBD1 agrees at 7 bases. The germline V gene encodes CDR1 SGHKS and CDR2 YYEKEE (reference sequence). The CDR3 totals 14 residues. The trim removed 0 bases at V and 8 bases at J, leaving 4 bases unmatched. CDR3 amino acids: CASSLEGGDEKLFF. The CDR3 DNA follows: TGTGCCAGCAGCTTGGAAGGGGGCGACGAAAAACTGTTTTTT.

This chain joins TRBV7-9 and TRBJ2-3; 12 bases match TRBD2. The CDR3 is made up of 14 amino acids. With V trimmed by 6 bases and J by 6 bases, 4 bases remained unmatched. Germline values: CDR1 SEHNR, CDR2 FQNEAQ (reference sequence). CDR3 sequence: CASSPSGGADTQYF. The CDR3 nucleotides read TGTGCCAGCAGTCCTAGCGGGGGGGCTGATACGCAGTATTTT.

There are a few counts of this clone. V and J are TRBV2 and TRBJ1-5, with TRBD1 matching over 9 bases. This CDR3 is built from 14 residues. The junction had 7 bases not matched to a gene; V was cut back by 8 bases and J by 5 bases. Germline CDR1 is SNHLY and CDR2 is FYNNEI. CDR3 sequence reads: CASHATGGDQPQHF. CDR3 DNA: TGTGCCAGCCATGCGACAGGGGGTGATCAGCCCCAGCATTTT.

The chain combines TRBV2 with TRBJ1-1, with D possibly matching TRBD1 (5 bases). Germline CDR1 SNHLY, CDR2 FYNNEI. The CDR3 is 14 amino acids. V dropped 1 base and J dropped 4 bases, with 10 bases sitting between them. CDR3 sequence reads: CASSEVRGGTEAFF. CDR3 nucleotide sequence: TGTGCCAGCAGTGAAGTTCGGGGGGGCACTGAAGCTTTCTTT.

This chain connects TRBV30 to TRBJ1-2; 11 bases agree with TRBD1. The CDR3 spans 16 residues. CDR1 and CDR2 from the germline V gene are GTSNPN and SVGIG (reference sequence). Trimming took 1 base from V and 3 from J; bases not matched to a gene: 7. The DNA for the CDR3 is TGTGCCTGGAGTGAAGAAAGGACAGGGGGCGACTATGGCTACACCTTC. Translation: CAWSEERTGGDYGYTF.

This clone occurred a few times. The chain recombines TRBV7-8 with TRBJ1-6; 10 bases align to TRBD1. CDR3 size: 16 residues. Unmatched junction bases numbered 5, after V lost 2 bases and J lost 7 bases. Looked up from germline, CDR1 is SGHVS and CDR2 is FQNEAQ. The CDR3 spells CASSLRGDRGNSPLHF. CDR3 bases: TGTGCCAGCAGCTTAAGGGGGGACAGGGGCAATTCACCCCTCCACTTT.

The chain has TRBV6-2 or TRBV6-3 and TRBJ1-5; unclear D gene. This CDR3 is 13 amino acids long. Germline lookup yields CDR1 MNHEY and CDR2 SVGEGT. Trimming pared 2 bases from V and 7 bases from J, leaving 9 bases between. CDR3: CASSYEVRQPQHF. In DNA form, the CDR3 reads TGTGCCAGCAGTTACGAAGTGCGACAGCCCCAGCATTTT.

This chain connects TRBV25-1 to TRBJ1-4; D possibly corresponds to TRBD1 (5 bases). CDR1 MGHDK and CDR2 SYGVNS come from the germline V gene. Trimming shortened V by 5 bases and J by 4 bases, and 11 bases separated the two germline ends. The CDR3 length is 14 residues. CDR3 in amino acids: CASSTTALNEKLFF. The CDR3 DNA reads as TGTGCCAGCAGTACGACAGCCCTTAATGAAAAACTGTTTTTT. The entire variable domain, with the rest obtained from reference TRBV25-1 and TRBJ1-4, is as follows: EADIYQTPRYLVIGTGKKITLECSQTMGHDKMYWYQQDPGMELHLIHYSYGVNSTEKGDLSSESTVSRIRTEHFPLTLESARPSHTSQYLCASSTTALNEKLFFGSGTQLSVL.

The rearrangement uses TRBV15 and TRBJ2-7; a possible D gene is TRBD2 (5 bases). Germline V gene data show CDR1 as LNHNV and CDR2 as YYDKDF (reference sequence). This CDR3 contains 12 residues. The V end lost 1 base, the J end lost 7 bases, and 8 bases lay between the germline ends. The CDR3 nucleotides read TGTGCCACCAGCAGAGTTCCGGGGGAGCAGTACGTC. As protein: CATSRVPGEQYV.

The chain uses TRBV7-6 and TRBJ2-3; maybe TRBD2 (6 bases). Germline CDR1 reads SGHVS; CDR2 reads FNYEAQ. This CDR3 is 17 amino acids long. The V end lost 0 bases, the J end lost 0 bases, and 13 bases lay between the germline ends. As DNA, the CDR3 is TGTGCCAGCAGCTTAGCGGATACGGGGACTAGCACAGATACGCAGTATTTT. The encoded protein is CASSLADTGTSTDTQYF.

CDR3 DNA: TGTGCCAGTAGTATATGGCTAGACAGGAATGAGCAGTTCTTC. Translated, it gives CASSIWLDRNEQFF. The chain carries TRBV19 and TRBJ2-1; tentatively, D is TRBD1 (6 bases). This CDR3 region has 14 residues. CDR1 and CDR2 (germline): LNHDA, SQIVND (reference sequence). Trimming removed 2 bases from V and 7 bases from J, with 12 bases in between.

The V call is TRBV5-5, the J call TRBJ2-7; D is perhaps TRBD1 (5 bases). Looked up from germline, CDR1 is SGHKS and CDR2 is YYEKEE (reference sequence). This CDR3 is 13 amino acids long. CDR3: CYQAGKYNYEQYV. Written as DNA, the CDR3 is TGTTACCAGGCAGGGAAATATAACTACGAGCAGTACGTC.

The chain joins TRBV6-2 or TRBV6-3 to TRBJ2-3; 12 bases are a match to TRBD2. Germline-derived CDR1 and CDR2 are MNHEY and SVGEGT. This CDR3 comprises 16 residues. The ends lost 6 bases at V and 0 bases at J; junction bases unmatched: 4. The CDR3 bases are TGTGCCAGCAGCGGACTAGCGGGGACTAGCACAGATACGCAGTATTTT. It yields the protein CASSGLAGTSTDTQYF.

CDR3 sequence: CATSGLGDSGRETQYF. The CDR3, as DNA: TGTGCCACCAGTGGGCTTGGGGACAGCGGGCGAGAGACCCAGTACTTC. This chain uses TRBV24-1 with TRBJ2-5; D perhaps matches TRBD1 (7 bases). This CDR3 region has 16 residues. The ends were cut back, 5 bases at V and 4 bases at J, with 19 bases in the middle. Germline V lookup: CDR1 KGHDR, CDR2 SFDVKD.

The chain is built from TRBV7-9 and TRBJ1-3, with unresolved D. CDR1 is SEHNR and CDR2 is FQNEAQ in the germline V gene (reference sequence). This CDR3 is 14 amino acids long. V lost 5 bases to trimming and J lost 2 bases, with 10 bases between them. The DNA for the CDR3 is TGTGCCAGCAGCCGTCAGGCAGCTGGAAACACCATATATTTT. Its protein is CASSRQAAGNTIYF.

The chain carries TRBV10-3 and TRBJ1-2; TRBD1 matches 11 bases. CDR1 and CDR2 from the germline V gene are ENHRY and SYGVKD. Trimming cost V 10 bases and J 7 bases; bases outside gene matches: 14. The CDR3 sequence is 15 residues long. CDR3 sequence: CATYLPGQGARGYTF. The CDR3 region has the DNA TGTGCCACTTATCTCCCTGGACAGGGGGCGCGTGGCTACACCTTC.